A selection of T cell receptor beta chains follows, all from one sample in a study of T cell responses to AZD1222 COVID-19 vaccine. Some clones are missing from TCRdb's copy, which holds only in-frame ones; the method was immunoSEQ multiplex PCR. Among about 150,000 clones listed, 90% to 95% were seen once. The sample was peripheral blood, taken 28 days after the second AZD1222 dose. These receptor sequences come from an adult who received the AZD1222 COVID-19 vaccine. The CDR3 runs from the conserved cysteine through the conserved F or W. Each record gives: V gene, D gene, J gene, CDR3 protein. The D gene is left open where the match is weak.

V gene: TRBV19
D gene: -
J gene: TRBJ1-5
CDR3 protein: CASSGDGYSNQPQHF

V gene: TRBV9
D gene: TRBD1
J gene: TRBJ2-2
CDR3 protein: CASSVNPRDRNTGELFF

V gene: TRBV5-1
D gene: -
J gene: TRBJ1-1
CDR3 protein: CASSFSGGHTEAFF

V gene: TRBV7-8
D gene: TRBD2
J gene: TRBJ2-1
CDR3 protein: CASDKRGYNEQFF

V gene: TRBV7-9
D gene: -
J gene: TRBJ1-4
CDR3 protein: CASSWGPANEKLFF

V gene: TRBV11-2
D gene: -
J gene: TRBJ1-3
CDR3 protein: CASSLSSGQSYRGNTIYF

V gene: TRBV28
D gene: -
J gene: TRBJ1-5
CDR3 protein: CASNHNLRDGDSNQPQHF

V gene: TRBV28
D gene: -
J gene: TRBJ1-2
CDR3 protein: CASSLGSGRGGYTF

V gene: TRBV24-1
D gene: -
J gene: TRBJ2-5
CDR3 protein: CATSVKPRGNAQETQYF

V gene: TRBV11-3
D gene: TRBD1
J gene: TRBJ2-1
CDR3 protein: CASSPGTGSYNEQFF

V gene: TRBV6-5
D gene: -
J gene: TRBJ2-7
CDR3 protein: CASSYSTALSSYEQYF

V gene: TRBV11-2
D gene: -
J gene: TRBJ2-7
CDR3 protein: CASSLRDISYEQYF

V gene: TRBV18
D gene: -
J gene: TRBJ1-1
CDR3 protein: CASSDNLGARTEAFF

V gene: TRBV7-9
D gene: -
J gene: TRBJ2-2
CDR3 protein: CASSLAQGDTGELFF

V gene: TRBV2
D gene: -
J gene: TRBJ1-3
CDR3 protein: CASTISPGGATGNTIYF

V gene: TRBV7-9
D gene: -
J gene: TRBJ1-2
CDR3 protein: CASSPGGGGYGYTF

V gene: TRBV28
D gene: -
J gene: TRBJ1-5
CDR3 protein: CASSLYRAGNQPQHF

V gene: TRBV5-4
D gene: -
J gene: TRBJ2-3
CDR3 protein: CASHSDYTDTQYF

V gene: TRBV7-2
D gene: -
J gene: TRBJ2-5
CDR3 protein: CASSSTGPGETQYF

V gene: TRBV3-1/TRBV3-2
D gene: -
J gene: TRBJ2-5
CDR3 protein: CASSPPLYQETQYF

V gene: TRBV2
D gene: -
J gene: TRBJ1-1
CDR3 protein: CASSRQSINTEAFF

V gene: TRBV28
D gene: -
J gene: TRBJ1-5
CDR3 protein: CASRVQSVSNQPQHF

V gene: TRBV3-1/TRBV3-2
D gene: TRBD1
J gene: TRBJ2-3
CDR3 protein: CASSRGGTGGDTQYF

V gene: TRBV3-1/TRBV3-2
D gene: -
J gene: TRBJ1-1
CDR3 protein: CASSPRGDTEAFF

V gene: TRBV7-2
D gene: TRBD1
J gene: TRBJ2-2
CDR3 protein: CASSLRQGSTGELFF

V gene: TRBV5-5
D gene: -
J gene: TRBJ1-5
CDR3 protein: CASSLEMVRRSNQPQHF

V gene: TRBV3-1/TRBV3-2
D gene: -
J gene: TRBJ1-5
CDR3 protein: CASSQDSWQPQHF

V gene: TRBV30
D gene: -
J gene: TRBJ1-1
CDR3 protein: CAWKNRLNTEAFF

V gene: TRBV11-2
D gene: TRBD1
J gene: TRBJ2-3
CDR3 protein: CASSLVGGQADTQYF

V gene: TRBV14
D gene: -
J gene: TRBJ1-6
CDR3 protein: CASSQDGQWYSPLHF

V gene: TRBV5-4
D gene: -
J gene: TRBJ1-3
CDR3 protein: CASSLWSGNTIYF

V gene: TRBV12-5
D gene: -
J gene: TRBJ2-3
CDR3 protein: CASGRTPHTDTQYF

V gene: TRBV11-3
D gene: TRBD2
J gene: TRBJ2-1
CDR3 protein: CASTSSGGFNEQFF

V gene: TRBV21-1
D gene: -
J gene: TRBJ1-5
CDR3 protein: CASSKGRYSNQPQHF

V gene: TRBV3-1/TRBV3-2
D gene: -
J gene: TRBJ1-2
CDR3 protein: CASSQDHPGVKNYGYTF

V gene: TRBV3-1/TRBV3-2
D gene: -
J gene: TRBJ1-6
CDR3 protein: CASSQVGGNNSPLHF

V gene: TRBV9
D gene: TRBD1
J gene: TRBJ2-7
CDR3 protein: CASSVGGTGVNEQYF